One and the same sample provided the 4 T cell receptor beta chains below, sequenced in a study of regulatory T cells in long-lasting Graves disease. The time point denotes: newly diagnosed GD, antithyroid drugs for less than 3 months. Preparation of the TCR library used RNA extracted from PBMCs. TCR beta libraries were built with iRepertoire HTBI primers and Arm-PCR of CDR3 regions. TCRdb analysed the multiplex PCR reads with MiXCR anew, one entry per CDR3 protein. The sample contains roughly 400,000 distinct CDR3 sequences, approximately 15% of which appear only once. The same data also went into a second study, on T cells in Graves' hyperthyroidism and ophthalmopathy.

Source: peripheral blood mononuclear cells (PBMCs), taken at new diagnosis, from a patient treated with antithyroid drugs. The receptor set was obtained from a woman in her thirties or forties with Graves disease.

In its sample, this clonotype was seen many times. The rearrangement uses TRBV2 and TRBJ2-1; TRBD1 might be the D (5 bases). The CDR3 totals 14 residues. Germline V gene lookup returns CDR1 SNHLY and CDR2 FYNNEI. Trimming cost V 6 bases and J 6 bases, with 15 bases left between them. The CDR3 nucleotides are TGTGCCAGCAGCATTCAGGGTGCTGTCAATGAGCAGTTCTTC. Its protein product is CASSIQGAVNEQFF.

This clonotype came up many times. The J gene is TRBJ2-1, the V gene TRBV2; no definite D call. This CDR3 spans 14 amino acids. The germline V gene has CDR1 SNHLY and CDR2 FYNNEI. V lost 7 bases and J lost 0, with 10 bases in between. CDR3 DNA: TGTGCCAGCAAACCTTCCAGCTCCTACAATGAGCAGTTCTTC. Translated, it gives CASKPSSSYNEQFF.

This clonotype was found many times. This chain joins TRBV10-3 and TRBJ2-1, with TRBD2 identical over 9 bases. In germline, CDR1 is ENHRY, CDR2 SYGVKD. The CDR3 sequence is 15 residues long. V lost 2 bases and J lost 3; bases outside the gene matches: 2. The CDR3 region has the DNA TGTGCCATCAGTGAGCGGCGGGAGGGCTACAATGAGCAGTTCTTC. Amino acids: CAISERREGYNEQFF.

This chain links TRBV20-1 with TRBJ2-7; D gene unclear. Germline CDR1 is DFQATT and CDR2 is SNEGSKA (reference sequence). The V end lost 4 bases, the J end lost 7 bases, and 17 bases lay between the germline ends. This CDR3 has 13 amino acids. The CDR3 DNA follows: TGCAGTGCTACTGGTAGGGATCTGGGGGAGCAGTACTTC. Translating gives CSATGRDLGEQYF.